The T cell receptor beta chain described here comes from a study of OX40 agonist ivuxolimab in advanced cancers. Background on the study: In this cohort, patients received ivuxolimab, an agonistic anti-OX40 (CD134) antibody. One hepatocellular carcinoma and a couple of cutaneous melanoma patients partially responded. Study outcomes and limitations: Researchers did not determine the expanded peripheral T cells' antigen specificity. Dosing at 0.1 to 3.0 mg/kg was accompanied by clonal expansion of CD4+ and CD8+ blood T cells by week 6.

CDR1 MDHEN and CDR2 SYDVKM come from the germline V gene. V lost 7 bases, J lost 0 bases, and 13 bases lay in between. The CDR3 has 14 amino acids. In regard to this clone: The antigen is unknown.

Here immunoSEQ multiplex PCR was the method, and the copy in TCRdb shows in-frame clones only, minus some. Among about 93,000 clones, approximately 90% were seen once, and the ten largest hold around 0.51%. The specimen was CD4+ or CD8+ T cells sorted from blood, collected in a trial of the OX40 agonist ivuxolimab. The origin of this receptor is an adult with an advanced solid tumor such as melanoma, head and neck, liver or kidney cancer. This chain joins TRBV28 and TRBJ2-7, with D maybe TRBD1 (6 bases). The CDR3 sequence: CASTHQGRSYEQYF. The CDR3 bases are TGTGCCAGCACGCATCAGGGGCGCTCCTACGAGCAGTACTTC.